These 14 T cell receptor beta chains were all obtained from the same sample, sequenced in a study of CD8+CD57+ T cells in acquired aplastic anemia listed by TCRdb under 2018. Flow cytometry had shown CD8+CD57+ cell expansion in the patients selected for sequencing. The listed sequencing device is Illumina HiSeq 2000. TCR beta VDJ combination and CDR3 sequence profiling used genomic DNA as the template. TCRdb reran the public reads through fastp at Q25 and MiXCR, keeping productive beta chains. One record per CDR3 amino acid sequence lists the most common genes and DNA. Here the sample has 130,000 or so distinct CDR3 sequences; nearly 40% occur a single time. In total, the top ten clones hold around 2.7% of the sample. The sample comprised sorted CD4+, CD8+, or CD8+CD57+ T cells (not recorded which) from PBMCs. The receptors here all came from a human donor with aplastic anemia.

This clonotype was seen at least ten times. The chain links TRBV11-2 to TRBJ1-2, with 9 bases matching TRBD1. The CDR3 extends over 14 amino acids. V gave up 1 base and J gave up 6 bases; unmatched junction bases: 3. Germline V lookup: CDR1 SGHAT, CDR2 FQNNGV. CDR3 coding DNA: TGTGCCAGCAGCTTAGGATGGACAGGGGATGGCTACACCTTC. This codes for CASSLGWTGDGYTF.

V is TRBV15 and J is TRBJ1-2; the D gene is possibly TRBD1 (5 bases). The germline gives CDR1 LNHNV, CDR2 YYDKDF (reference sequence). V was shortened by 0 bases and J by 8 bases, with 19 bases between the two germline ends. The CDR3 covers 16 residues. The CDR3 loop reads CATSRDLLGRTSGYTF. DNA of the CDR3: TGTGCCACCAGCAGAGATCTCTTGGGACGGACCTCGGGCTACACCTTC. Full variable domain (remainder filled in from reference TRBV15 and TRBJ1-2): DAMVIQNPRYQVTQFGKPVTLSCSQTLNHNVMYWYQQKSSQAPKLLFHYYDKDFNNEADTPDNFQSRRPNTSFCFLDIRSPGLGDTAMYLCATSRDLLGRTSGYTFGSGTRLTVV.

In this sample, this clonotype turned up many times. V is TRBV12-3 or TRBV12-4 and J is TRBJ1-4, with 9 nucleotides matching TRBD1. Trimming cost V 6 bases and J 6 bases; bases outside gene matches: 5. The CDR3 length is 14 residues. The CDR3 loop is CASRTGTGYEKLFF. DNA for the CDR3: TGTGCCAGCAGAACCGGGACAGGGTATGAAAAACTGTTTTTT.

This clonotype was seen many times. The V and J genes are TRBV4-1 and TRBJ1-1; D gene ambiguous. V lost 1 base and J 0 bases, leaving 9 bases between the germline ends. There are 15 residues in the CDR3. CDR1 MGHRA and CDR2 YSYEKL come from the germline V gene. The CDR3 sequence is CASSQGGRLNTEAFF. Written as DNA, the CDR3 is TGCGCCAGCAGCCAAGGGGGTCGGTTGAACACTGAAGCTTTCTTT.

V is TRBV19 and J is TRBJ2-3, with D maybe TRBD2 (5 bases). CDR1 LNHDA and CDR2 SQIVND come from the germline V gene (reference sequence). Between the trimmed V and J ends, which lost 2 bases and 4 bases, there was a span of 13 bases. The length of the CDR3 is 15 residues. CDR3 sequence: CASSITSTGADTQYF. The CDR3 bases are TGTGCCAGTAGTATAACTAGTACTGGCGCAGATACGCAGTATTTT.

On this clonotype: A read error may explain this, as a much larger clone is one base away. Written as DNA, the CDR3 is TGCGCCAGCGGCCAGCTCATCGCGGGCGGAGGGGAGCTGTTTTTT. Protein: CASGQLIAGGGELFF. The chain employs TRBV4-1 and TRBJ2-2; a weak D match, TRBD2 (5 bases). The CDR3 contains 15 residues. Germline V lookup: CDR1 MGHRA, CDR2 YSYEKL.

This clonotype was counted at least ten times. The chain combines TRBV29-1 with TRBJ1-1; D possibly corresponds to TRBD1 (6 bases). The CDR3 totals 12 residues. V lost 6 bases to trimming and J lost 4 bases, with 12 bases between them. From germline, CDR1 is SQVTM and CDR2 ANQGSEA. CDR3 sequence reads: CSVRRGTTEAFF. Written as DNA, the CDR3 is TGCAGCGTCCGAAGGGGGACCACTGAAGCTTTCTTT.

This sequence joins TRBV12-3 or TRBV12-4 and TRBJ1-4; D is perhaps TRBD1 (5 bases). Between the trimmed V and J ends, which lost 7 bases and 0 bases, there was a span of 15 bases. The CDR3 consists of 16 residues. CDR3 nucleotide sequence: TGTGCCAGCACCCCGGGACCGTTTGCAACTAATGAAAAACTGTTTTTT. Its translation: CASTPGPFATNEKLFF.

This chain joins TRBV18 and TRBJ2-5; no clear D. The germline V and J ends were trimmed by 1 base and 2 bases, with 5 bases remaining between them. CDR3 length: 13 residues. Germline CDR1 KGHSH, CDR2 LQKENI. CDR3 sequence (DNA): TGTGCCAGCTCACCACAAAATCAAGAGACCCAGTACTTC. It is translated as CASSPQNQETQYF.

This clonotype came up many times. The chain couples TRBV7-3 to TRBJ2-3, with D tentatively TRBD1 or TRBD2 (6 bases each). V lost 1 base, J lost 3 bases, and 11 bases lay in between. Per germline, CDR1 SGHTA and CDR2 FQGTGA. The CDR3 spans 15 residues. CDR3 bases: TGTGCCAGCAGCTTAAGGGGGGCCATGACAGATACGCAGTATTTT. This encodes CASSLRGAMTDTQYF.

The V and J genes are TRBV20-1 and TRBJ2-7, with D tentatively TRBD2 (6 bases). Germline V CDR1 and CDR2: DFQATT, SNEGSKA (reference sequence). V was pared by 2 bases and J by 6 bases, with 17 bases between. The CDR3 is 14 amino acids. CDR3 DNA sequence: TGCAGTGCTAGACCTCCCCGGGGGTGGGTCGAGCAGTACTTC. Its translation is CSARPPRGWVEQYF.

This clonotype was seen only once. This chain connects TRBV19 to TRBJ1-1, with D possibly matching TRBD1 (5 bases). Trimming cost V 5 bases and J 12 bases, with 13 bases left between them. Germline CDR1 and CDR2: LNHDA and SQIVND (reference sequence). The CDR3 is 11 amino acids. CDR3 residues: CASSPRVRTFF. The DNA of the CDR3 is TGTGCCAGTAGTCCCAGGGTAAGGACTTTCTTT.

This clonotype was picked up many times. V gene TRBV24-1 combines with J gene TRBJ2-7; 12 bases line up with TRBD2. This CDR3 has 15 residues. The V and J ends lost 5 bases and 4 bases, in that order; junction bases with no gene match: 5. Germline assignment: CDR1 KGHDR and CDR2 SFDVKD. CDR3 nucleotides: TGTGCCACCAGTGTGGCTAGCGGGGGGGTATACGAGCAGTACGTC. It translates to CATSVASGGVYEQYV.

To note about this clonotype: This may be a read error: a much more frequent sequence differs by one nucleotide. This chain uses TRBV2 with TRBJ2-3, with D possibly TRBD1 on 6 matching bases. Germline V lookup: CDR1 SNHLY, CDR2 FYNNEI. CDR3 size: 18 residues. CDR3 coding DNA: TGTGCCGGCAGTGAAAATTCGAAGGGGGTCGGGGTCACAGATACGCAGTATTTT. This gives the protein CAGSENSKGVGVTDTQYF.